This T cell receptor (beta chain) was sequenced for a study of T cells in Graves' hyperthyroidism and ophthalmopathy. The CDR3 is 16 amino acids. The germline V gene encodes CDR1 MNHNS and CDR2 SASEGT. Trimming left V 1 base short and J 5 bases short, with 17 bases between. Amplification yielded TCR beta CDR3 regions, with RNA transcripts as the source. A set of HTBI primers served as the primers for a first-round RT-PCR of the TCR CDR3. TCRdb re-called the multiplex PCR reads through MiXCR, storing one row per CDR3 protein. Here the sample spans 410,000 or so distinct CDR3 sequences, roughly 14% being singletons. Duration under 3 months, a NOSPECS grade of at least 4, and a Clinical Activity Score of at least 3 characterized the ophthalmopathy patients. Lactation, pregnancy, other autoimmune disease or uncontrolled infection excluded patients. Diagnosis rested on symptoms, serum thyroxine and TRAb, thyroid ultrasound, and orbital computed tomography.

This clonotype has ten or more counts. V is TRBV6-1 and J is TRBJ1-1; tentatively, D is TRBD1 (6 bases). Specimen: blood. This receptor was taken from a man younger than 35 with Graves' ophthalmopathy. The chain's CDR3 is CASSEGGHYRETEAFF. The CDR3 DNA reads TGTGCCAGCAGTGAAGGGGGCCATTACAGGGAAACTGAAGCTTTCTTT.